The 16 T cell receptor beta chains listed next were all sequenced from one sample in a study of cytomegalovirus exposure and HLA in healthy donors. The PCR made use of 60 Vbeta and 13 Jbeta primers. Profiling relied on immunoSEQ multiplex PCR, and the TCRdb table lists in-frame clones only, not all of them. The sample includes under 150,000 clones, around a tenth of them seen just once. The sequencing input was PBMCs. These TCRs come from a man aged 25 to 40 in good health and CMV-seronegative.

In this sample, this clone turned up a few times. The chain recombines TRBV5-4 with TRBJ2-1; the match to TRBD2 covers 15 bases. Germline V lookup: CDR1 SGHNT, CDR2 YYREEE (reference sequence). V lost 0 bases and J lost 9; bases outside the gene matches: 10. This CDR3 has 18 residues. The CDR3 DNA reads TGTGCCAGCAGCTTGGGGACTAGCGGGGGGGCTTGGCCGGGTGAGCAGTTCTTC. The encoded protein is CASSLGTSGGAWPGEQFF.

The chain is built from TRBV4-3 and TRBJ2-1; 8 bases agree with TRBD2. Germline V gene sequence: CDR1 LGHNA, CDR2 YSLEER. The ends lost 4 bases at V and 3 bases at J; junction bases unmatched: 2. The CDR3 runs 14 residues. Here the CDR3 DNA reads TGCGCCAGCAGCCGGAGCGGGGGCTACAATGAGCAGTTCTTC. Residues: CASSRSGGYNEQFF.

The chain couples TRBV7-2 to TRBJ1-2; TRBD1 matches 7 bases. The CDR3 sequence is 15 residues long. CDR1 and CDR2 (germline): SGHTA, FQGNSA. Germline trimming cut 5 bases from V and 6 bases from J; bases unmatched to any gene: 12. The DNA for the CDR3 is TGTGCCAGCAGCCCCGCAGGGGGGTATATGGATGGCTACACCTTC. Protein: CASSPAGGYMDGYTF.

The chain combines TRBV28 with TRBJ2-4, with D perhaps matching TRBD1 (6 bases). The CDR3 contains 16 residues. Trimming took off 5 bases at V and 1 base at J, with 15 bases between the two ends. CDR1 is MDHEN, CDR2 SYDVKM, per germline. CDR3 in DNA: TGTGCCAGCAGTCCACAGGGTAATCGGGCCAAAAACATTCAGTACTTC. Protein sequence: CASSPQGNRAKNIQYF.

This chain joins TRBV28 and TRBJ2-7; a weak D match, TRBD2 (5 bases). The germline CDR1 and CDR2 sequences are MDHEN and SYDVKM. V dropped 3 bases and J dropped 3 bases, with 9 bases sitting between them. This CDR3 region has 13 residues. In DNA form, the CDR3 reads TGTGCCAGCAGTTTCGGACTCAACTACGAGCAGTACTTC. Its protein is CASSFGLNYEQYF.

This clone was seen only a few times. The chain carries TRBV4-3 and TRBJ1-1; weak D call: TRBD1 (6 bases). Trimming took 0 bases from V and 1 from J, leaving 15 bases between them. The CDR3 sequence is 17 residues long. Germline loops: CDR1 LGHNA, CDR2 YSLEER. In DNA, the CDR3 is TGCGCCAGCAGCCAAGATCGGTGGGGGCCGCAGAACACTGAAGCTTTCTTT. It specifies CASSQDRWGPQNTEAFF.

A few counts support this clone. The chain carries TRBV7-9 and TRBJ2-7; TRBD1 might be the D (6 bases). Trimming stripped 5 bases from V and 4 bases from J, with 12 bases between. The CDR3 consists of 13 residues. Germline V gives CDR1 SEHNR, CDR2 FQNEAQ (reference sequence). The DNA for the CDR3 is TGTGCCAGCAGCCGGGACACCATTTACGAGCAGTACTTC. This encodes CASSRDTIYEQYF. The full variable domain, in which reference TRBV7-9 and TRBJ2-7 provide the parts outside the CDR3, is DTGVSQNPRHKITKRGQNVTFRCDPISEHNRLYWYRQTLGQGPEFLTYFQNEAQLEKSRLLSDRFSAERPKGSFSTLEIQRTEQGDSAMYLCASSRDTIYEQYFGPGTRLTVT.

This clone occurred a few times. V gene TRBV27 combines with J gene TRBJ2-5; 12 positions match TRBD2. This CDR3 contains 18 residues. From germline, CDR1 is MNHEY and CDR2 SMNVEV (reference sequence). With 3 bases clipped from V and 3 bases from J, the junction kept 11 bases outside the gene matches. This CDR3 is CASSFMTSGGPDKETQYF. The DNA of the CDR3 is TGTGCCAGCAGTTTCATGACTAGCGGGGGCCCCGACAAAGAGACCCAGTACTTC.

This clone showed up just a few times. The chain carries TRBV5-1 and TRBJ2-7; TRBD1 matches 10 bases. Germline values: CDR1 SGHRS, CDR2 YFSETQ. V lost 7 bases and J lost 2; bases outside the gene matches: 9. There are 15 residues in the CDR3. CDR3 nucleotides: TGCGCCAGCGGCCCCGGACAGGGGGGGACCTACGAGCAGTACTTC. Encoded protein: CASGPGQGGTYEQYF. Supplemented by reference TRBV5-1 and TRBJ2-7, the full variable domain reads KAGVTQTPRYLIKTRGQQVTLSCSPISGHRSVSWYQQTPGQGLQFLFEYFSETQRNKGNFPGRFSGRQFSNSRSEMNVSTLELGDSALYLCASGPGQGGTYEQYFGPGTRLTVT.

This chain links TRBV7-3 with TRBJ2-2; 7 bases match TRBD1. The CDR3 is 13 amino acids. Germline V lookup: CDR1 SGHTA, CDR2 FQGTGA. V dropped 1 base and J dropped 8; count of bases not matched to a gene: 1. The CDR3: CASSLNRGGELFF. CDR3 bases: TGTGCCAGCAGCTTAAACAGGGGAGGGGAGCTGTTTTTT.

This clone was counted between two and nine times. For the CDR3, the DNA is TGTGCCAGCAGTTCCCTGGGACTAGCGGGAGGGTCCGGGGAGCTGTTTTTT. This translates into CASSSLGLAGGSGELFF. V is TRBV27 and J is TRBJ2-2; 16 bases are shared with TRBD2. The CDR3 runs 17 residues. Trimming removed 4 bases from V and 6 bases from J; junction bases left unmatched: 5. The germline gives CDR1 MNHEY, CDR2 SMNVEV (reference sequence).

This clone was seen a handful of times. The V and J genes are TRBV19 and TRBJ1-1; D is undetermined. Germline CDR1 reads LNHDA; CDR2 reads SQIVND (reference sequence). Trimming stripped 1 base from V and 1 base from J, with 7 bases between. The CDR3 loop spans 14 amino acids. CDR3 region: CASSIVRGNTEAFF. In DNA, the CDR3 is TGTGCCAGTAGTATAGTCCGGGGGAACACTGAAGCTTTCTTT.

This clone showed up just a few times. Relative to the germline gene, one junction end is altered; a read error may explain this. This chain connects TRBV6-1 to TRBJ2-7; 7 nucleotides line up with TRBD1. The length of the CDR3 is 17 residues. Germline CDR1 is MNHNS and CDR2 is SASEGT. DNA of the CDR3: TGTGCCAGCAGTGAAAACAAGGGGGCAACCTGGGCCTACGAGCAGTGCTTC. Translation: CASSENKGATWAYEQCF.

The chain combines TRBV27 with TRBJ1-1; 8 nucleotides agree with TRBD1. Germline V lookup: CDR1 MNHEY, CDR2 SMNVEV (reference sequence). The CDR3 covers 15 residues. J was trimmed by 4 bases and V by 6 bases; bases with no gene match: 10. CDR3 nucleotides: TGTGCCAGCAGCAGGGGATGGGACAGGACCACTGAAGCTTTCTTT. As protein: CASSRGWDRTTEAFF.

This chain uses TRBV7-3 with TRBJ2-6; 9 bases match TRBD1. The V gene end was trimmed by 5 bases and the J gene end by 1 base; junction bases not matched to a gene: 6. This CDR3 contains 17 residues. The germline V gene has CDR1 SGHTA and CDR2 FQGTGA. The DNA for the CDR3 is TGTGCCAGCAGCCGCTCGGGGACAGGGTCTGGGGCCAACGTCCTGACTTTC. As protein: CASSRSGTGSGANVLTF.

The CDR3 is CASTVQGRGNTIYF. In nucleotides, the CDR3 is TGTGCCAGCACTGTACAGGGACGTGGAAACACCATATATTTT. This rearrangement joins TRBV2 to TRBJ1-3, with a weak D call TRBD1 (6 bases). The CDR3 runs to 14 residues. V was trimmed by 7 bases and J by 3 bases, leaving 13 bases between them. In germline, CDR1 is SNHLY, CDR2 FYNNEI.